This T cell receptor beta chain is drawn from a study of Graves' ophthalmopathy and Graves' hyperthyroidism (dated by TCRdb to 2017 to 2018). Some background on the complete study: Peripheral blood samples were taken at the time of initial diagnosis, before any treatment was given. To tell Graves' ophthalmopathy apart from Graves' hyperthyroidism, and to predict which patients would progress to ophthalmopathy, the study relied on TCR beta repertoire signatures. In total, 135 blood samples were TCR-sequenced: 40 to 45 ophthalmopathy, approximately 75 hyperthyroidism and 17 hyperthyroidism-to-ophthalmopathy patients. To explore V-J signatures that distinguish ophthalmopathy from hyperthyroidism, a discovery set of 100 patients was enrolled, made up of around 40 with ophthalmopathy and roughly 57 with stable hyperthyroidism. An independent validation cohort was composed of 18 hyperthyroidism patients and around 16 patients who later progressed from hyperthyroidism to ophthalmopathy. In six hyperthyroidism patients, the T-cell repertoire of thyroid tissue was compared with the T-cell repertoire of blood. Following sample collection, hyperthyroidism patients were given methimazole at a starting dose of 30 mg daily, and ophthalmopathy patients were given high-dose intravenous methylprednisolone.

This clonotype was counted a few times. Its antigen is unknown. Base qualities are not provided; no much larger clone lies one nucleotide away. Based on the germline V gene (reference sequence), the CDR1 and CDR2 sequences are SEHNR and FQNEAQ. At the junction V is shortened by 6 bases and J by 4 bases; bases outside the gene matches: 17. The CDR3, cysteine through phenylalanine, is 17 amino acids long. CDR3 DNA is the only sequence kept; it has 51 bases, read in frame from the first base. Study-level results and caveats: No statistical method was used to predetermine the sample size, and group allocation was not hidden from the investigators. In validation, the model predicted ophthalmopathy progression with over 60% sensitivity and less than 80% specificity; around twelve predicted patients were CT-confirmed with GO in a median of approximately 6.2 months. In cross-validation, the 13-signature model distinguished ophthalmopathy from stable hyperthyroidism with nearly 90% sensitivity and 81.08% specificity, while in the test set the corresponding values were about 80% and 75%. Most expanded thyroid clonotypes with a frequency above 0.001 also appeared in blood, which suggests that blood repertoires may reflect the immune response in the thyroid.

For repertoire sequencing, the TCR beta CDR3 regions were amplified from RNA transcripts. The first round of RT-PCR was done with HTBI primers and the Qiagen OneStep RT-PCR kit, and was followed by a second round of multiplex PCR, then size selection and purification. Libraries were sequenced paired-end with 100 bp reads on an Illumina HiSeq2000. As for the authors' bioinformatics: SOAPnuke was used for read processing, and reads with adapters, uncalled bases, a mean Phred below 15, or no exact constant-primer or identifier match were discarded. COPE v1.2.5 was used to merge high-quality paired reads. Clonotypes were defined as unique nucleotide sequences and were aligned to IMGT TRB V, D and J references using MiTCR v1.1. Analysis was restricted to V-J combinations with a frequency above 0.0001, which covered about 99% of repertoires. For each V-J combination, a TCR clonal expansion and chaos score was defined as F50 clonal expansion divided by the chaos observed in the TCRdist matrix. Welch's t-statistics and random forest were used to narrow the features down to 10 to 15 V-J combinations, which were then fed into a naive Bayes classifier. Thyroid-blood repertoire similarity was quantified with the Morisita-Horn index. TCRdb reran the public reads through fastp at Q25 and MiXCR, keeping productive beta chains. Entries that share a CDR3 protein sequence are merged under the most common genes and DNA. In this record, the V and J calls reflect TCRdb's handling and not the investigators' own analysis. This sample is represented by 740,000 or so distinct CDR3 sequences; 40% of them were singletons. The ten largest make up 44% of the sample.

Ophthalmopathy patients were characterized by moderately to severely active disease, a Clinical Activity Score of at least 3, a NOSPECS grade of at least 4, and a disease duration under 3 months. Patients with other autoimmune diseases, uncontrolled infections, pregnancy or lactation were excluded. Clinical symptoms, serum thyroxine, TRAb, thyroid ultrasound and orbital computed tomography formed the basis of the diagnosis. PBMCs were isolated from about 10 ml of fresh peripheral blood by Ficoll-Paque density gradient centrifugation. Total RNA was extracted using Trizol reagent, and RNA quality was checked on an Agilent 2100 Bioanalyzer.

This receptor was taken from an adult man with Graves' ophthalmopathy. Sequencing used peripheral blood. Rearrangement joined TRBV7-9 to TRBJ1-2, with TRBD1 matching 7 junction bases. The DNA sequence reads TGTGCCAGCAGTTCGACAGGGTCAAGTCGTCGCCTCTATGGCTACACCTTC. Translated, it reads CASSSTGSSRRLYGYTF. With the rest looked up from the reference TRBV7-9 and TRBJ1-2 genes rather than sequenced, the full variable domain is DTGVSQNPRHKITKRGQNVTFRCDPISEHNRLYWYRQTLGQGPEFLTYFQNEAQLEKSRLLSDRFSAERPKGSFSTLEIQRTEQGDSAMYLCASSSTGSSRRLYGYTFGSGTRLTVV.